The next 28 T cell receptor beta chains were all read from a single sample in a study of T cells expressing NK-cell markers. Reanalyzing the 5' RACE reads, TCRdb keeps one entry per CDR3 protein, without DNA. The sample holds some 190,000 distinct CDR3 sequences. The sample was blood T cells: a sorted CD56 or NKG2C T cell subset, CD4+ or CD8+ T cells, or bulk PBMC T cells (not recorded which). The receptors come from a man aged 18 to 69 in good health.

The rearrangement uses TRBV4-2 and TRBJ1-2; TCRdb reports TRBD1, a call that lacks DNA to check it against. This CDR3 is built from 16 residues. Germline V lookup: CDR1 LGHNA, CDR2 YNFKEQ. The CDR3 here is CASSPEGQGAIYGYTF.

The rearrangement joins TRBV27 to TRBJ2-7; TCRdb designates TRBD1, a call that cannot be tested without DNA. Germline V gene data show CDR1 as MNHEY and CDR2 as SMNVEV (reference sequence). CDR3 length equals 14 residues. CDR3 region: CASSPSQGHYEQYF.

The J gene is TRBJ2-3, the V gene TRBV27; TCRdb picks TRBD2, but there is no DNA to check that call. The CDR3 contains 15 residues. In germline, CDR1 is MNHEY, CDR2 SMNVEV (reference sequence). CDR3 sequence: CASSPPQRGTDTQYF.

The rearrangement links TRBV19 to TRBJ1-1. CDR1 is LNHDA, CDR2 SQIVND, per germline (reference sequence). This CDR3 region has 15 residues. This CDR3 is CASRAHWEGGTEAFF.

V usage is TRBV19 and J usage is TRBJ1-5; TCRdb picks TRBD1, but there is no DNA to check that call. Germline-derived CDR1 and CDR2 are LNHDA and SQIVND (reference sequence). This CDR3 comprises 12 residues. Here the CDR3 reads CAIGGWSKPQHF.

The chain recombines TRBV10-1 with TRBJ2-7; TCRdb calls TRBD1, which cannot be checked without DNA. The CDR3 consists of 16 residues. CDR1 is WNHNN, CDR2 SYGVQD, per germline (reference sequence). CDR3 residues: CASGGGGQAGGYEQYF.

This chain's CDR3 is CASSHAGYNSPLHF. The chain is built from TRBV7-6 and TRBJ1-6. The CDR3 contains 14 residues. Germline values: CDR1 SGHVS, CDR2 FNYEAQ.

This chain joins TRBV27 and TRBJ2-7; lacking DNA, the TRBD2 call made by TCRdb goes unchecked. The CDR3 covers 12 residues. CDR1 and CDR2 from the germline V gene are MNHEY and SMNVEV (reference sequence). CDR3 protein: CASGAGSTGQYF.

The chain recombines TRBV10-3 with TRBJ1-2; checking the TCRdb D call of TRBD1 is not possible without DNA. Germline V lookup: CDR1 ENHRY, CDR2 SYGVKD. This CDR3 is 15 amino acids long. The CDR3 reads CAISESDAGHGGYTF.

This chain connects TRBV27 to TRBJ2-7; the TRBD1 assignment by TCRdb is unverifiable without DNA. The V gene's germline CDR1 is MNHEY and CDR2 SMNVEV (reference sequence). The CDR3 contains 14 residues. The CDR3 loop is CASSSGQGPYEQYF.

The chain couples TRBV27 to TRBJ1-5; there is no DNA to check the TCRdb D call of TRBD1. The germline CDR1 and CDR2 sequences are MNHEY and SMNVEV (reference sequence). The CDR3 contains 13 residues. CDR3 region: CASSFQGAQPQHF.

This chain joins TRBV5-5 and TRBJ2-7. Germline loops: CDR1 SGHKS, CDR2 YYEKEE (reference sequence). CDR3 length equals 15 residues. CDR3 loop: CASSLVPVLDGEQYF.

The chain employs TRBV12-3 or TRBV12-4 and TRBJ2-1; TCRdb picks TRBD1, but there is no DNA to check that call. The CDR3 consists of 15 residues. CDR3 sequence reads: CASKPGLKAGNEQFF.

This chain connects TRBV15 to TRBJ1-2. The germline V gene encodes CDR1 LNHNV and CDR2 YYDKDF (reference sequence). The CDR3 runs to 13 residues. The CDR3 region is CATSRGGYYGYTF.

J is TRBJ2-3 and V is TRBV15. The CDR3 runs to 15 residues. Germline V CDR1 and CDR2: LNHNV, YYDKDF (reference sequence). CDR3 sequence: CATSRDGTTVDTQYF.

This chain links TRBV6-1 with TRBJ2-2. The CDR3 is made up of 15 amino acids. Germline CDR1 MNHNS, CDR2 SASEGT. This CDR3 reads CASIAGPWDTGELFF.

CDR3 region: CASSSLEDRPAKNIQYF. V usage is TRBV28 and J usage is TRBJ2-4; TCRdb gives TRBD2 as the D gene, but with no DNA this cannot be confirmed. Germline assignment: CDR1 MDHEN and CDR2 SYDVKM. This CDR3 is 17 amino acids long.

The V gene is TRBV2, the J gene TRBJ2-7; lacking DNA, the TRBD2 call made by TCRdb goes unchecked. The CDR3 length is 13 residues. Per germline, CDR1 SNHLY and CDR2 FYNNEI. The CDR3 loop reads CASLPTRSSEQYF.

CDR3 in amino acids: CASSFRQGAYTGELFF. The rearrangement uses TRBV5-5 and TRBJ2-2; no DNA is available, so the TRBD1 call from TCRdb remains unchecked. The CDR3 has 16 residues. Germline values: CDR1 SGHKS, CDR2 YYEKEE (reference sequence).

This chain links TRBV28 with TRBJ2-3; TCRdb proposes TRBD2, but this gene call is untestable without DNA. Germline lookup yields CDR1 MDHEN and CDR2 SYDVKM. This CDR3 contains 17 residues. CDR3 sequence reads: CASSSWTSGEHTDTQYF.

This sequence joins TRBV19 and TRBJ2-1; the TCRdb D gene call, TRBD2, has no DNA to confirm it. In germline, CDR1 is LNHDA, CDR2 SQIVND (reference sequence). The CDR3 length is 17 residues. CDR3 sequence: CASSKGDGGGVYNEQFF.

This chain uses TRBV9 with TRBJ1-1; TCRdb gives TRBD1 as the D gene, but with no DNA this cannot be confirmed. Germline loops: CDR1 SGDLS, CDR2 YYNGEE. This CDR3 spans 14 amino acids. The CDR3 reads CASGLGVLNTEAFF.

The chain recombines TRBV28 with TRBJ2-2; TCRdb indicates TRBD2, and absent DNA this call remains unverified. Germline V gene sequence: CDR1 MDHEN, CDR2 SYDVKM. This CDR3 has 17 amino acids. The chain's CDR3 is CASSSLAYRPNTGELFF.

The chain combines TRBV19 with TRBJ2-7. CDR3 length equals 15 residues. Germline assignment: CDR1 LNHDA and CDR2 SQIVND (reference sequence). The CDR3 loop reads CASSISIGGSYEQYF. The complete variable domain, with remaining parts taken from reference TRBV19 and TRBJ2-7, reads DGGITQSPKYLFRKEGQNVTLSCEQNLNHDAMYWYRQDPGQGLRLIYYSQIVNDFQKGDIAEGYSVSREKKESFPLTVTSAQKNPTAFYLCASSISIGGSYEQYFGPGTRLTVT.

The chain has TRBV6-2 or TRBV6-3 and TRBJ1-1; the D call from TCRdb, TRBD1, cannot be confirmed without DNA. The CDR3 has 15 amino acids. The V gene's germline CDR1 is MNHEY and CDR2 SVGEGT. CDR3 sequence: CASTPTLEGRPEAFF.

The chain is built from TRBV6-1 and TRBJ2-1; there is no DNA to check the TCRdb D call of TRBD1. The CDR3 length is 18 residues. Germline CDR1 MNHNS, CDR2 SASEGT. CDR3 protein: CASSPTWTGNASYNEQFF.

The chain joins TRBV7-9 to TRBJ2-3; the D gene TCRdb calls, TRBD1, cannot be checked with no DNA. Per germline, CDR1 SEHNR and CDR2 FQNEAQ (reference sequence). The CDR3 is 13 residues long. The CDR3 is CASGGPIADTQYF.

V and J are TRBV7-8 and TRBJ2-2; TCRdb lists TRBD1, though no DNA is available to test this call. This CDR3 comprises 16 residues. Germline assignment: CDR1 SGHVS and CDR2 FQNEAQ. This CDR3 reads CASSLGSGGGTGELFF.